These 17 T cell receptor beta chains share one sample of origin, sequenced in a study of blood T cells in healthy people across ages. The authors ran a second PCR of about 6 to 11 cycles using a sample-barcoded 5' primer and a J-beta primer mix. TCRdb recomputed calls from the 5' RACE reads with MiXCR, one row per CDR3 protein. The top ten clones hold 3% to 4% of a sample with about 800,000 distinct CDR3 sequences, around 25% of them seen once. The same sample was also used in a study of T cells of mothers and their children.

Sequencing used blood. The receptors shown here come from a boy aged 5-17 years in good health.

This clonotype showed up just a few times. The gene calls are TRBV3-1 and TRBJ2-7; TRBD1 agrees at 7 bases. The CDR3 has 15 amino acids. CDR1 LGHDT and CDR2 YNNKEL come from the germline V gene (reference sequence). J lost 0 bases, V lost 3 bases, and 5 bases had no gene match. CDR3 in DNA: TGTGCCAGCAGCCAGACAGGGTCCCACTCCTACGAGCAGTACTTC. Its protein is CASSQTGSHSYEQYF.

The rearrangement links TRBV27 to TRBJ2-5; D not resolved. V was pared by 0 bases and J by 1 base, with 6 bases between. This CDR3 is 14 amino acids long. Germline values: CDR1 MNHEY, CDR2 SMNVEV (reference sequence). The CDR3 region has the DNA TGTGCCAGCAGTTTATCAACAAGCCAAGAGACCCAGTACTTC. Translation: CASSLSTSQETQYF.

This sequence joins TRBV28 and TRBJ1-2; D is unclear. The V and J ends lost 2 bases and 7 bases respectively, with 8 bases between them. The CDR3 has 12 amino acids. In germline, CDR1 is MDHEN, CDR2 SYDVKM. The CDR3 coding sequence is TGTGCCAGCAGTTTAAGACAACTTGGCTACACCTTC. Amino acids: CASSLRQLGYTF.

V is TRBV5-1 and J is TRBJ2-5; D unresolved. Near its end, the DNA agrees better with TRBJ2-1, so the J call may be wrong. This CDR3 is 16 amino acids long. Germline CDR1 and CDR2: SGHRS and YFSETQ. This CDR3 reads CASSLGSAKLGTEQFF. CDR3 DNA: TGCGCCAGCAGCTTGGGGTCTGCTAAGTTAGGTACTGAGCAGTTCTTC.

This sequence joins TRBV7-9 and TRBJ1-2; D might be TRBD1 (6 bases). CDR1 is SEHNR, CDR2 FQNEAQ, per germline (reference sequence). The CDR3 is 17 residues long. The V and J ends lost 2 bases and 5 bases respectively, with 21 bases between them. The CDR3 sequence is CASSLSTLDRQKYGYTF. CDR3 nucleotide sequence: TGTGCCAGCAGCTTATCCACTCTTGACAGGCAGAAGTATGGCTACACCTTC.

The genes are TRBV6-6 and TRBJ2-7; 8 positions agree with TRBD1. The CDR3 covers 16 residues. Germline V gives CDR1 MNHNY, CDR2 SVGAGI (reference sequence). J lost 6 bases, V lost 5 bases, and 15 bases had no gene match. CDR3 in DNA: TGTGCCAGCAGTACCAGACAGGGGCGGCTGAGCTGCGAGCAGTACTTC. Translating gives CASSTRQGRLSCEQYF.

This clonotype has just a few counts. CDR3 residues: CASSPRGTSGNTDTQYF. The CDR3 coding sequence is TGCGCCAGCAGCCCTAGGGGGACTAGCGGGAACACAGATACGCAGTATTTT. This chain connects TRBV4-1 to TRBJ2-3, with 13 positions matching TRBD2. Trimming cost V 4 bases and J 2 bases; bases outside gene matches: 6. CDR1 and CDR2 (germline): MGHRA, YSYEKL. The CDR3 has 17 residues.

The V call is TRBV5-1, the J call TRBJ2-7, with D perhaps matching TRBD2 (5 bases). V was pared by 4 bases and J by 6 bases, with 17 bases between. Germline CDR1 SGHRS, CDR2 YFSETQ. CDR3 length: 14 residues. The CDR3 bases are TGCGCCAGCAGCCCCTTTGGAGGATCTCGCGAGCAGTACTTC. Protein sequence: CASSPFGGSREQYF.

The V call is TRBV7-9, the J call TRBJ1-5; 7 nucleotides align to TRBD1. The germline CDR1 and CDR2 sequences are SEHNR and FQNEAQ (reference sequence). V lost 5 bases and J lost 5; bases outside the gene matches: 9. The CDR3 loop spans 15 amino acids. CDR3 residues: CASSLTGVGHQPQHF. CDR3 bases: TGTGCCAGCAGCCTTACAGGGGTAGGACATCAGCCCCAGCATTTT.

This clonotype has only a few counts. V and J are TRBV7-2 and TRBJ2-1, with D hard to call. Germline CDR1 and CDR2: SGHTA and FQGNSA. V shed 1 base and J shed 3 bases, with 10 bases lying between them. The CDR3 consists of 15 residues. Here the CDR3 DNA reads TGTGCCAGCAGCTTAGGGACGATTTTCTACAATGAGCAGTTCTTC. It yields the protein CASSLGTIFYNEQFF.

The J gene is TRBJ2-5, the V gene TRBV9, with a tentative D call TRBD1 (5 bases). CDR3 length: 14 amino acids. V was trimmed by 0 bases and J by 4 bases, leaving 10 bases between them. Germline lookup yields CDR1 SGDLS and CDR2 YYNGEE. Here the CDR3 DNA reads TGTGCCAGCAGCGTAGAGGGGCGACTAGAGACCCAGTACTTC. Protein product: CASSVEGRLETQYF. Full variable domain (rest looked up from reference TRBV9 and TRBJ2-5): DSGVTQTPKHLITATGQRVTLRCSPRSGDLSVYWYQQSLDQGLQFLIQYYNGEERAKGNILERFSAQQFPDLHSELNLSSLELGDSALYFCASSVEGRLETQYFGPGTRLLVL.

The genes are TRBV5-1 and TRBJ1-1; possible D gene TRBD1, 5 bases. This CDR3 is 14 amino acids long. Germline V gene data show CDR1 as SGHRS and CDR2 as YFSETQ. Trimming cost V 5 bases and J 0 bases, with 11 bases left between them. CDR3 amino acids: CASRGDYLNTEAFF. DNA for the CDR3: TGCGCCAGCAGAGGGGACTACCTGAACACTGAAGCTTTCTTT.

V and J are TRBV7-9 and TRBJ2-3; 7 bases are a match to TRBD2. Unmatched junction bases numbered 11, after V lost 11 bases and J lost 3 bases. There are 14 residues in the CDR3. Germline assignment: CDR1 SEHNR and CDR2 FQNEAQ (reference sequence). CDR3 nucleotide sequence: TGTGCCTCCTCCTGGGGGGGGGAGACAGATACGCAGTATTTT. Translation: CASSWGGETDTQYF.

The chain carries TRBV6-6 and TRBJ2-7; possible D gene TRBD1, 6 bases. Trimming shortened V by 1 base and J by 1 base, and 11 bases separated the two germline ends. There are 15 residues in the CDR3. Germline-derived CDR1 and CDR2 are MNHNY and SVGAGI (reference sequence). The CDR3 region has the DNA TGTGCCAGCAGTTACTGGGACACCGGGTCCTACGAGCAGTACTTC. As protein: CASSYWDTGSYEQYF.

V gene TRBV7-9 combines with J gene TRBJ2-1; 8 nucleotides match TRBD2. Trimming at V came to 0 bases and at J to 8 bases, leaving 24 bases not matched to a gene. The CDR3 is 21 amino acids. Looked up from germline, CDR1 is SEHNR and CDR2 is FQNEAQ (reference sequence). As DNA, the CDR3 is TGTGCCAGCAGCTTAGCTCAGACGGGACTAGTCCCTTGGGGTCGTAAGGATGAGCAGTTCTTC. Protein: CASSLAQTGLVPWGRKDEQFF.

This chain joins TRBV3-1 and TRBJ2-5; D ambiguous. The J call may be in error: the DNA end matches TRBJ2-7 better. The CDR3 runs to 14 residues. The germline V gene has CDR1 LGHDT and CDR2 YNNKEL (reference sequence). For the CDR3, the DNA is TGTGCCAGCAGCGCGCAAGGTAGACTGGGCGAGCAGTACTTC. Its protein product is CASSAQGRLGEQYF.

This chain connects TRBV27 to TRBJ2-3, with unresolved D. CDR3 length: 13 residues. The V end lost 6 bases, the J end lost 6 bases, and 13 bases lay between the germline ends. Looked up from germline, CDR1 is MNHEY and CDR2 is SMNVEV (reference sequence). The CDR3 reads CASSPTSWDTQYF. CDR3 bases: TGTGCCAGCAGCCCTACTTCGTGGGATACGCAGTATTTT.